One TCR beta chain is described in this entry. This clone's antigen is unknown. No much larger clonotype is one base removed from it; base qualities were not supplied. The sample belongs to a study of T cells in tuberculosis (dated by TCRdb to the late 2010s). About the study as a whole: To characterize T cells specific for the mycobacterial lipid antigen glucose monomycolate (GMM), the study used CD1B tetramers together with high-throughput TCR immunosequencing. Active tuberculosis patient PBMC were archived before or within 7 days of starting standard anti-tuberculosis treatment. In a South African clinical cohort, IGRA-negative adolescents, IGRA-positive adolescents with latent tuberculosis and adults with active tuberculosis were compared, with ten people in each group. Summary of the overall study and its limitations: Shorter CDR3-alpha lengths in active tuberculosis patients partly drove the smaller NN-distances, and the TCR-beta difference was not statistically significant. Clinical samples were selected based on which cryopreserved specimens were available, and the active tuberculosis cases were adults whereas the controls were adolescents. With the diverse GMM-specific repertoire as input, a classifier achieved around 90% accuracy (AUROC around 0.88), whereas GEM motif frequencies as input gave around 70% accuracy. Active tuberculosis TCR-alpha repertoires showed smaller mean NN-distances to GMM-specific TCRs than IGRA-negative controls, suggesting clonal expansion of these TCRs.

The immunoSEQ multiplex PCR assay was used to generate TCR libraries, with TCR-beta and/or TCR-alpha/delta assays applied to each sample. The amplified TCR libraries were sequenced on the Illumina high-throughput platform. The authors' pipeline ran thus. Clustering and dimensionality reduction were performed using pairwise TCRdist distances among GMM-specific receptors from ex vivo sorted or in vitro expanded T cells. Each clinical repertoire was scored by mean NN-distance, the average TCRdist to the nearest 10% of tetramer-positive reference sequences. GEM TCR motif frequency was calculated as the fraction of unique TCRs that matched known GEM sequences in V/J usage and CDR3 length. Active tuberculosis was classified by linear discriminant analysis with leave-one-out cross-validation, implemented in scikit-learn. TCRdb holds this immuneACCESS table with in-frame rearrangements only. Some clones are missing; in checked studies, unresolved V genes explain under half, and the rest has no known cause. That table supplies the V and J calls and clone size; D and trimming were determined from the DNA. The sample table shows roughly 35,000 clones, and roughly 94% are seen once. Roughly 6.4% of the sample is held by the ten biggest clonotypes.

This sample's time point label indicates: new active TB diagnosis, blood taken before or within 7 days of starting treatment. The active tuberculosis patients were newly diagnosed, HIV-seronegative South African adults aged 18 years or older. Confirmation of active tuberculosis was based on positive sputum smear microscopy and/or a positive M. tuberculosis culture. Immunosequencing was performed on unsorted cryopreserved PBMC and covered 100,000 or so T cells per clinical donor on average. The trim is 5 bases for V and 0 bases for J, with a gap of 20 bases between the germline ends. The CDR1 and CDR2 encoded by the germline V gene are LGHNA and YNFKEQ. Spanning cysteine to phenylalanine, the CDR3 consists of 17 amino acids. The entry retains the CDR3 DNA only, 51 bases that are in frame from base 1.

The specimen was PBMCs, collected at tuberculosis diagnosis. This clonotype originated in an adult with tuberculosis. Some clones in this sample may be carry-over from other donors' samples. The V and J genes are TRBV4-2 and TRBJ2-7, and TRBD1 may be the D gene, going by 6 matching bases. The DNA is TGTGCCAGCAGCACCCAGGGGTGGGGAACGAACTCCTACGAGCAGTACTTC. Translated, this is CASSTQGWGTNSYEQYF.